Listed here are 16 T cell receptor beta chains from one sample, sequenced in a study of cytomegalovirus exposure and HLA in healthy donors. PCR used 60 Vbeta primers and 13 Jbeta primers. Some clones are missing from TCRdb's copy, which holds only in-frame ones; the method was immunoSEQ multiplex PCR. The data hold over 150,000 clones, with approximately 79% observed a single time. Source material: PBMCs. The receptors shown here come from a man in his sixties in good health and CMV-seronegative.

In DNA form, the CDR3 reads TGTGCCAGCGGAACGACAGGGAGCACTGAAGCTTTCTTT. Its translation: CASGTTGSTEAFF. The rearrangement links TRBV7-2 to TRBJ1-1; 7 positions match TRBD1. This CDR3 spans 13 amino acids. Germline lookup yields CDR1 SGHTA and CDR2 FQGNSA. V trimming: 8 bases; J trimming: 4 bases; junction bases outside the gene matches: 7. Drawing the rest from reference TRBV7-2 and TRBJ1-1, the complete variable domain is GAGVSQSPSNKVTEKGKDVELRCDPISGHTALYWYRQSLGQGLEFLIYFQGNSAPDKSGLPSDRFSAERTGGSVSTLTIQRTQQEDSAVYLCASGTTGSTEAFFGQGTRLTVV.

The V and J genes are TRBV4-3 and TRBJ1-1; possible D gene TRBD1, 5 bases. V lost 1 base to trimming and J lost 0 bases, with 9 bases between them. Germline V gene data show CDR1 as LGHNA and CDR2 as YSLEER. This CDR3 has 15 amino acids. The CDR3 nucleotides read TGCGCCAGCAGCCAAGGTGAAGGGGTGAACACTGAAGCTTTCTTT. Translated: CASSQGEGVNTEAFF.

The chain couples TRBV4-1 to TRBJ2-5; the match to TRBD2 covers 13 bases. TRBJ2-7 explains the end of the DNA better; the J call may be wrong. Germline V gene data show CDR1 as MGHRA and CDR2 as YSYEKL. The CDR3 runs 15 residues. CDR3 sequence: CASSQFGLAGDEQYF. The CDR3 DNA reads as TGCGCCAGCAGCCAATTTGGACTAGCGGGAGACGAGCAGTACTTC.

The V call is TRBV28, the J call TRBJ2-7; possibly TRBD1 for D (6 bases). Trimming cost V 5 bases and J 9 bases, with 23 bases left between them. The germline V gene has CDR1 MDHEN and CDR2 SYDVKM. The CDR3 consists of 15 residues. The CDR3 is CASSRQAARPRRQYF. The CDR3 DNA follows: TGTGCCAGCAGTCGACAGGCGGCGCGGCCGAGGCGGCAGTACTTC.

The rearrangement uses TRBV4-1 and TRBJ2-1; 13 bases are a match to TRBD2. The CDR3 consists of 16 residues. The germline V gene has CDR1 MGHRA and CDR2 YSYEKL. Trimming took 4 bases from V and 0 from J; bases not matched to a gene: 0. CDR3 sequence reads: CASSRTSGSSYNEQFF. DNA for the CDR3: TGCGCCAGCAGCCGGACTAGCGGGAGCTCCTACAATGAGCAGTTCTTC.

The rearrangement uses TRBV6-5 and TRBJ2-3; TRBD2 matches at 9 bases. CDR1 MNHEY and CDR2 SVGAGI come from the germline V gene. The CDR3 is made up of 14 amino acids. J gave up 2 bases and V 7 bases, and 4 bases lay outside the gene matches. The CDR3 reads CASTRGGTTDTQYF. DNA of the CDR3: TGTGCCAGCACGCGGGGGGGGACCACAGATACGCAGTATTTT.

The chain employs TRBV18 and TRBJ2-7, with D possibly TRBD1 on 5 matching bases. The CDR3 consists of 13 residues. V dropped 6 bases and J dropped 6 bases, with 15 bases sitting between them. CDR1 and CDR2 (germline): KGHSH, LQKENI. CDR3 in amino acids: CASSQRGESEQYF. The CDR3 coding sequence is TGTGCCAGCTCCCAAAGGGGCGAATCCGAGCAGTACTTC.

Note on this clone: Different DNA sequences within this sample yield the same CDR3. The chain recombines TRBV6-5 with TRBJ1-5; D uncertain. Germline lookup yields CDR1 MNHEY and CDR2 SVGAGI. CDR3 size: 13 residues. Trimming cost V 0 bases and J 6 bases, with 6 bases left between them. The CDR3 DNA follows: TGTGCCAGCAGTTACTCTCGAGGTCAGCCCCAGCATTTT. It specifies CASSYSRGQPQHF.

CDR3 residues: CASSQASGGFTDTQYF. In DNA form, the CDR3 reads TGCGCCAGCAGCCAAGCTAGCGGGGGATTCACAGATACGCAGTATTTT. This chain links TRBV4-1 with TRBJ2-3, with 10 positions matching TRBD2. J was trimmed by 2 bases and V by 1 base; bases with no gene match: 3. The CDR3 is 16 amino acids. Germline loops: CDR1 MGHRA, CDR2 YSYEKL.

The V call is TRBV15, the J call TRBJ1-5, with D hard to call. The CDR3 runs 14 residues. Germline CDR1 LNHNV, CDR2 YYDKDF (reference sequence). The V and J ends lost 0 bases and 7 bases respectively, with 10 bases between them. The CDR3 loop is CATSRDSGRQPQHF. DNA of the CDR3: TGTGCCACCAGCAGAGATAGCGGTCGACAGCCCCAGCATTTT. The variable domain in full, completed from reference TRBV15 and TRBJ1-5, reads DAMVIQNPRYQVTQFGKPVTLSCSQTLNHNVMYWYQQKSSQAPKLLFHYYDKDFNNEADTPDNFQSRRPNTSFCFLDIRSPGLGDTAMYLCATSRDSGRQPQHFGDGTRLSIL.

This rearrangement joins TRBV19 to TRBJ2-2; D may be TRBD1 (5 bases). CDR1 is LNHDA, CDR2 SQIVND, per germline (reference sequence). Trimming stripped 10 bases from V and 0 bases from J, with 12 bases between. The length of the CDR3 is 14 residues. In nucleotides, the CDR3 is TGTGCCATTGGGGCAGGGCCGAACACCGGGGAGCTGTTTTTT. It specifies CAIGAGPNTGELFF.

V is TRBV30 and J is TRBJ2-3; D may be TRBD1 (6 bases). The CDR3 has 14 amino acids. V was pared by 4 bases and J by 3 bases, with 14 bases between. Germline V gene sequence: CDR1 GTSNPN, CDR2 SVGIG (reference sequence). The CDR3 coding sequence is TGTGCCTGGACTCCTCTGGGGGCTACAGATACGCAGTATTTT. It encodes CAWTPLGATDTQYF.

The chain joins TRBV10-3 to TRBJ2-3, with 7 bases aligning to TRBD2. Losses at the gene ends were 0 bases for V and 2 bases for J; bases not matched to a gene: 8. Germline V lookup: CDR1 ENHRY, CDR2 SYGVKD. The CDR3 is 17 amino acids. CDR3 amino acids: CAISESGRGVYTDTQYF. The CDR3 coding sequence is TGTGCCATCAGTGAGTCAGGACGGGGGGTCTACACAGATACGCAGTATTTT.

The chain combines TRBV4-1 with TRBJ2-5; 8 bases agree with TRBD1. The J call is in doubt because the DNA end fits TRBJ2-7 better. Germline V CDR1 and CDR2: MGHRA, YSYEKL. The CDR3 runs 17 residues. The CDR3 here is CASSQDTGPGQAVEQYF. In nucleotides, the CDR3 is TGCGCCAGCAGCCAAGATACGGGACCGGGACAGGCCGTCGAGCAGTACTTC.

Comment on this clone: Other DNA sequences in the same sample also yield this CDR3. The V and J genes are TRBV30 and TRBJ1-5, with D uncertain. Germline CDR1 GTSNPN, CDR2 SVGIG (reference sequence). This CDR3 spans 13 amino acids. Trimming took 0 bases from V and 2 from J, leaving 5 bases between them. CDR3 in amino acids: CAWSVAGNQPQHF. The CDR3 coding sequence is TGTGCCTGGAGTGTGGCGGGCAATCAGCCCCAGCATTTT.

The V gene is TRBV27, the J gene TRBJ2-5; 7 bases match TRBD2. There are 13 residues in the CDR3. The V and J ends lost 5 bases and 5 bases, in that order; junction bases with no gene match: 5. Germline lookup yields CDR1 MNHEY and CDR2 SMNVEV (reference sequence). The CDR3 is CASSPGGGETQYF. DNA for the CDR3: TGTGCCAGCAGTCCGGGGGGAGGCGAGACCCAGTACTTC.